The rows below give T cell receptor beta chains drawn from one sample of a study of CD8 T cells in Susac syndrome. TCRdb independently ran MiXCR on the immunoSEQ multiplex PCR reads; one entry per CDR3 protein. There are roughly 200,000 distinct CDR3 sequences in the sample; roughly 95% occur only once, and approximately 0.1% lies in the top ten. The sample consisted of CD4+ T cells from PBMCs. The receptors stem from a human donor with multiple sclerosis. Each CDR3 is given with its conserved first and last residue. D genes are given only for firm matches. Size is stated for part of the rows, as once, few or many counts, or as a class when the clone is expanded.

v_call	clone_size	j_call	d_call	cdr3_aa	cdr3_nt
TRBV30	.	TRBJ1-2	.	CAWKRGRAYGYTF	TGTGCCTGGAAAAGGGGACGGGCCTATGGCTACACCTTC
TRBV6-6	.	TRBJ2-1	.	CASSYEGPSYNEQFF	TGTGCCAGCAGTTACGAGGGGCCCTCCTACAATGAGCAGTTCTTC
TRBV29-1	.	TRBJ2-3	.	CSVPTGGNTDTQYF	TGCAGCGTCCCGACAGGAGGGAACACAGATACGCAGTATTTT
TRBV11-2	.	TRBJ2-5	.	CASSLAGQGKTQYF	TGTGCCAGCAGCTTAGCGGGGCAGGGGAAGACCCAGTACTTC
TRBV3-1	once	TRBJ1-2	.	CASSQWEDYGYTF	TGTGCCAGCAGCCAATGGGAGGACTATGGCTACACCTTC
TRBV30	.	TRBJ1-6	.	CAWSPTGNSPLHF	TGTGCCTGGAGTCCTACAGGAAATTCACCCCTCCACTTT
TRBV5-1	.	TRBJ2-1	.	CASSLGQTYNEQFF	TGCGCCAGCAGCTTGGGACAGACCTACAATGAGCAGTTCTTC
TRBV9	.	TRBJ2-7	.	CASSVARRYYEQYF	TGTGCCAGCAGCGTAGCCAGGCGATACTACGAGCAGTACTTC
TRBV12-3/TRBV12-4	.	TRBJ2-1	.	CASTAYNEQFF	TGTGCCAGCACCGCATACAATGAGCAGTTCTTC
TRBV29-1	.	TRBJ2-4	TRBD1	CSVEGDGQGENIQYF	TGCAGCGTTGAAGGTGACGGACAGGGCGAAAACATTCAGTACTTC
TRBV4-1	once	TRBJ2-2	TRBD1	CASSHRDRANTGELFF	TGCGCCAGCAGCCATAGGGACAGGGCGAACACCGGGGAGCTGTTTTTT
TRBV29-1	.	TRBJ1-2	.	CSVSGVNYGYTF	TGCAGCGTTAGTGGGGTAAACTATGGCTACACCTTC
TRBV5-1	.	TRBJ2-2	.	CASSPDVRINTGELFF	TGCGCCAGCAGCCCGGATGTGAGGATTAACACCGGGGAGCTGTTTTTT
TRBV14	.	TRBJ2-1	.	CASSLFAGASEQFF	TGTGCCAGCAGCCTCTTTGCGGGGGCGAGTGAGCAGTTCTTC
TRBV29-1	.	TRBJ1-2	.	CSASPGPNYGYTF	TGCAGCGCCTCCCCCGGCCCCAACTATGGCTACACCTTC
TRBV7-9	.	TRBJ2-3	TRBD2	CASRSLGSGIPTDTQYF	TGTGCCAGCAGGAGCTTGGGGAGCGGGATACCCACAGATACGCAGTATTTT
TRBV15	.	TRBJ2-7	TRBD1	CATSPRRGQGSYEQYF	TGTGCCACCAGCCCCAGAAGGGGACAGGGGTCCTACGAGCAGTACTTC
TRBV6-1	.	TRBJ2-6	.	CASRRASRSGANVLTF	TGTGCCAGCAGACGCGCTTCTCGCTCTGGGGCCAACGTCCTGACTTTC
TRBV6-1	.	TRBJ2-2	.	CASRNDRLPKNTGELFF	TGTGCCAGCAGGAACGACAGGCTCCCCAAGAACACCGGGGAGCTGTTTTTT
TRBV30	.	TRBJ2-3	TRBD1	CAWRDRGATQYF	TGTGCCTGGAGGGACAGGGGCGCGACGCAGTATTTT